This T cell receptor beta chain was captured in a study of T cells after yellow fever vaccination. Study-wide background: It was SMART-Seq v4 Ultra Low Input that prepared the fractions with low cell numbers.

This clonotype was seen a handful of times. The antigen remains unidentified. Template switching with 5'RACE generated the TCR cDNA and added a universal primer site and UMIs. TCRdb passed the 5' RACE reads through MiXCR, listing each CDR3 protein once. The sample holds 400,000 or so distinct CDR3 sequences, around 19% seen once. Points from the study as a whole: Contamination of FACS-sorted repertoires by abundant clonotypes from the bulk population could occur.

Germline-derived CDR1 and CDR2 are SGDLS and YYNGEE. V shed 3 bases and J 0 bases; nucleotides not matched to a gene: 1. This CDR3 region has 15 residues. Material: PBMCs, obtained before the yellow fever booster vaccination. The clonotype comes from a man between 18 and 29 years old who received the YFV17D yellow fever vaccine. J is TRBJ2-1 and V is TRBV9; 9 bases are a match to TRBD2. The CDR3 nucleotides are TGTGCCAGCAGCGGACTAGCGGACTCCTACAATGAGCAGTTCTTC. Translation gives CASSGLADSYNEQFF.